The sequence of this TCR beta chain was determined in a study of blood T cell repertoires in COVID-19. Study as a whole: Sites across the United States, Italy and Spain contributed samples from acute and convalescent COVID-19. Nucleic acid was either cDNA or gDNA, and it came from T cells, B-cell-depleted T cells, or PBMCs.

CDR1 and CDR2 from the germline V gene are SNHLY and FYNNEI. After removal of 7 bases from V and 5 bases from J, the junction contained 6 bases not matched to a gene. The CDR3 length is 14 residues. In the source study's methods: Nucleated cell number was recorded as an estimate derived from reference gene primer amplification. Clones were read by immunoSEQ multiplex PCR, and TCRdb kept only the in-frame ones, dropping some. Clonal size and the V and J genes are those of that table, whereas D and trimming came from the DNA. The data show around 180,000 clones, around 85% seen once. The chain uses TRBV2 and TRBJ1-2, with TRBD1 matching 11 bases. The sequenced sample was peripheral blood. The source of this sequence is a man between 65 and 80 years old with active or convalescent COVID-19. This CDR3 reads CASTPGTGGYGYTF. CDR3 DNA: TGTGCCAGCACCCCCGGGACAGGGGGTTATGGCTACACCTTC. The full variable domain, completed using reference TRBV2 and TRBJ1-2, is EPEVTQTPSHQVTQMGQEVILRCVPISNHLYFYWYRQILGQKVEFLVSFYNNEISEKSEIFDDQFSVERPDGSNFTLKIRSTKLEDSAMYFCASTPGTGGYGYTFGSGTRLTVV.